Below, one T cell receptor beta chain is given with its context. Its antigen is not yet known. Per-base qualities were not stored, and no clone one base away is much larger. The receptor library was made with the immunoSEQ multiplex PCR assay. The multiplex PCR relied on a mix of 60 forward primers for TCR Vbeta segments and 13 reverse primers for TCR Jbeta segments. Amplification of the CDR3 region of rearranged TCR beta genes was performed with a multiplex PCR assay on genomic DNA. Amplified TCR beta libraries were sequenced as 87-base-pair reads on the Illumina HiSeq System. As for the original processing: Across the 700 or so repertoires, a later analysis counted tens of millions of unique TCR beta chains, 8.5 million to 12 million of which were shared by at least two donors. Raw reads were error-corrected and collapsed into unique sequences with a nearest-neighbor algorithm that merged closely related sequences to remove PCR and sequencing errors. Alignment of CDR3 sequences to IMGT reference sequences was used to assign V, D and J gene segments. For a sequence to be retained, at least a six-nucleotide match to both a V gene segment and a J gene segment was required. A rearrangement counted as productive if the CDR3 had no stop codons and remained in frame with V and J, and every other rearrangement counted as non-productive. CDR3 was defined by IMGT convention, running from the second conserved V-encoded cysteine to the conserved J-encoded phenylalanine. The earlier analysis of a few hundred of the donors excluded any sequence lacking an unambiguous match to a single V gene segment. An earlier analysis of under 750 of the donors called V segments functional above 56.7% productive rearrangements and segregating when the between-donor standard deviation exceeded 5%. To diagnose cytomegalovirus status from the catalog of TCR beta chain sequences, a statistical classification framework was built. V and J gene assignment, in a later analysis, came from comparing TCR nucleotide sequences with IMGT/GENE-DB human TR gene sequences. Using the TCRdist pipeline, a later analysis assigned CDR3 sequences along with most-parsimonious VDJ recombination scenarios. In a later analysis, each TCR beta chain was defined by its CDR3 amino acid sequence together with its V-gene family, and reads lacking a unique V-gene family were excluded. To address suspected cross-contamination and a sequencing artifact, a later analysis removed 592 highly shared, low-generation-probability nucleotide sequences. For each public chain, a later analysis derived a clonal expansion index from normalized ranks of inferred template counts within each repertoire. In a later analysis, generation probabilities were computed using a VDJ recombination model fitted to out-of-frame rearrangements, and the results were checked against IGoR. In a later analysis, hypergeometric tests were used to score TCR-TCR, TCR-HLA and TCR-CMV co-occurrence, with a repertoire-size bias correction applied to TCR pairs. A later analysis estimated false discovery rates by permuting HLA or CMV assignments 20 times. In a later analysis, co-occurring TCRs were grouped using DBSCAN, and TCRdist sequence similarity was added for clustering within HLA-allele-positive subsets. For co-occurrence clustering, repertoires with fewer than 30,000 or more than 120,000 public chains were excluded, along with five repertoires with anomalous nucleotide sharing. TCRdb carries this immuneACCESS record with in-frame sequences only. Its versions omit some clonotypes, under half of them owing to an unresolved V gene in the studies checked, with the rest unexplained. The DNA gave D and trimming, while V, J and clone size come from that table. The sample table holds under 200,000 clones, of which around 82% were seen once. The ten top clones hold approximately 5.1% of the sample.

The data belong to a study of cytomegalovirus exposure and HLA in healthy donors (dated by TCRdb to the late 2010s). Regarding the research as a whole: An earlier analysis of 550 to 700 of the donors reported 250 to 350 Gb of sequence data and around 110 million unique TCR beta sequences from approximately 180 million T cells. Among the roughly 400 genotyped donors, approximately 82% belonged to the genetic ancestry cluster associated with self-reported Caucasian donors. An earlier analysis of some 500 of the donors used high-throughput TCR beta sequencing to judge whether each TCR beta V gene segment behaved as functional or pseudogenic. High-throughput TCR immunosequencing, statistical association of individual TCRs with disease status, and machine learning were combined to predict cytomegalovirus infection status. The study aimed to test whether signatures of past pathogen exposure could be identified by cataloging public T cell receptors. HLA typing included class I and class II loci at four-digit resolution. Among around 400 genotyped donors of the cohort, an average of approximately 220,000 unique TCR beta nucleotide sequences was sequenced per donor, of which approximately 18% were non-productive. Besides the first cohort of 666 subjects, a separate validation cohort made up of over 95 different subjects was used. The study profiled the T cell repertoires of 500 to 800 subjects by immunosequencing and related them to cytomegalovirus serostatus. Donor age, sex, ethnicity and CMV serostatus were compiled alongside the repertoire data. In the later analysis, no new phenotypic data were used to find candidate immune exposures; instead, reliance was placed on TCR beta sequences and their occurrence across donors. Genome-wide SNP genotypes for about three fifths of the 666 donors were used in a later genetic analysis, which treated that subset as a discovery cohort. Approximately 300 gigabases of sequencing data and 70 million to 95 million unique TCR sequences made up an early release that covered several hundred HLA-typed donors. All discovery cohort repertoires had been generated using a single sequencing platform. The number of typed donors differed by locus: about 620-640 for A, B, C, DRB1 and DQB1; 522 for DQA1; some 610 for DPA1; and approximately 450 for DPB1. A handful of DR-DQ haplotypes were handled as single units for association and clustering because linkage in the cohort was strong. A later analysis re-analyzed previously published TCR beta repertoires from 666 donors and added high-resolution HLA genotyping to study TCR occurrence patterns.

Study-level results and caveats: HLA typing was unavailable for some donors at each locus, so association tests used only the typed subset. In a later analysis, several top co-occurrence clusters were reported to appear linked to parvovirus B19, influenza, CMV and Epstein-Barr virus. The sequencing pipeline was judged likely to have produced a cluster of highly shared sequence variants as a technical artifact. In a later analysis, the rate of TCR association differed among HLA loci, with DRB1 alleles having the most associated TCRs and HLA-C alleles having the fewest. A later analysis associated approximately 17,000 TCR beta sequences with specific HLA alleles at a false discovery rate of 0.05. Because counts were too low, roughly 17 rarely observed V segments, including chromosome 9 orphons, were left out of the earlier analysis of some 640 of the donors. The study gave a list of 150 to 200 TCR beta chains associated with cytomegalovirus. A later analysis found that HLA-associated TCR beta chains were more clonally expanded and had lower generation probabilities than equally common non-associated chains. In an earlier analysis of 587 of the donors, most TCR beta V segments were observed in productive rearrangements about 87% or about 30% of the time, broadly matching IMGT annotations. When HLA alleles, especially DR and DQ, strongly co-occurred, TCR associations were difficult to assign to individual alleles. In this cohort, only TCR beta chains were sequenced, and detectable features were limited by the absence of alpha or paired-chain data. Most CMV-associated TCR beta chains appeared to be HLA-restricted in a later analysis, and the HLA associations seemed to be driven largely by CMV exposure. Correlated functional status among segregating V segments might reflect linkage disequilibrium, but an unknown experimental factor could not be ruled out. Most TCR sequences were observed very rarely across donors, whereas some public TCRs were present in many individuals. For the cohort, immune exposure information was limited to CMV serostatus. A few of the identified cytomegalovirus-associated TCR beta chains were confirmed in vitro to be specific for cytomegalovirus antigens. The classifier was reported to diagnose cytomegalovirus status with high specificity and sensitivity in both the original and validation cohorts. Presence/absence analyses assumed roughly uniform sequencing depth across donors, an assumption that may not hold. The authors suggested that the approach could potentially be extended to other disease states and immunological phenotypes. A further reported finding was that TCR beta sequences accurately predicted the HLA-A and HLA-B alleles for most subjects in the first cohort. A later genetic analysis associated a missense DCLRE1C variant with V-gene and J-gene trimming of TCR beta chains, and an independent cohort replicated the association. According to a later genetic analysis, donors in an Asian-associated ancestry cluster had fewer N-insertions in productive TCRs than the approximately 630-donor mean.

The cohort comprised around 700 healthy bone marrow donors. All cohort members were sampled while nominally healthy, although unrecorded immune exposures were likely present. The donor tested CMV seronegative and was one of the 352 seronegative cohort members. Each donor provided a peripheral blood sample, and peripheral blood mononuclear cells were used for TCR beta sequencing. The Qiagen DNeasy Blood Extraction Kit was used to extract genomic DNA from the blood cell samples. The clonotype comes from a man aged 35 to 55 in good health and CMV-seronegative. Sequences were obtained from PBMCs.

The CDR3 in this case is CASSRRDTNTGELFF. The DNA is TGTGCCAGCAGTCGCCGGGACACGAACACCGGGGAGCTGTTTTTT. The chain is assembled from TRBV27 and TRBJ2-2; TRBD1 is perhaps the D gene, given 6 matching bases. V loses 5 bases of germline sequence and J loses 0 bases, and the interval between the two ends is 10 bases. From its cysteine to its phenylalanine, the CDR3 spans 15 amino acids. Only the CDR3 DNA stays, 45 bases, in frame from base 1. Via the germline V gene (reference sequence), CDR1 is MNHEY and CDR2 SMNVEV.